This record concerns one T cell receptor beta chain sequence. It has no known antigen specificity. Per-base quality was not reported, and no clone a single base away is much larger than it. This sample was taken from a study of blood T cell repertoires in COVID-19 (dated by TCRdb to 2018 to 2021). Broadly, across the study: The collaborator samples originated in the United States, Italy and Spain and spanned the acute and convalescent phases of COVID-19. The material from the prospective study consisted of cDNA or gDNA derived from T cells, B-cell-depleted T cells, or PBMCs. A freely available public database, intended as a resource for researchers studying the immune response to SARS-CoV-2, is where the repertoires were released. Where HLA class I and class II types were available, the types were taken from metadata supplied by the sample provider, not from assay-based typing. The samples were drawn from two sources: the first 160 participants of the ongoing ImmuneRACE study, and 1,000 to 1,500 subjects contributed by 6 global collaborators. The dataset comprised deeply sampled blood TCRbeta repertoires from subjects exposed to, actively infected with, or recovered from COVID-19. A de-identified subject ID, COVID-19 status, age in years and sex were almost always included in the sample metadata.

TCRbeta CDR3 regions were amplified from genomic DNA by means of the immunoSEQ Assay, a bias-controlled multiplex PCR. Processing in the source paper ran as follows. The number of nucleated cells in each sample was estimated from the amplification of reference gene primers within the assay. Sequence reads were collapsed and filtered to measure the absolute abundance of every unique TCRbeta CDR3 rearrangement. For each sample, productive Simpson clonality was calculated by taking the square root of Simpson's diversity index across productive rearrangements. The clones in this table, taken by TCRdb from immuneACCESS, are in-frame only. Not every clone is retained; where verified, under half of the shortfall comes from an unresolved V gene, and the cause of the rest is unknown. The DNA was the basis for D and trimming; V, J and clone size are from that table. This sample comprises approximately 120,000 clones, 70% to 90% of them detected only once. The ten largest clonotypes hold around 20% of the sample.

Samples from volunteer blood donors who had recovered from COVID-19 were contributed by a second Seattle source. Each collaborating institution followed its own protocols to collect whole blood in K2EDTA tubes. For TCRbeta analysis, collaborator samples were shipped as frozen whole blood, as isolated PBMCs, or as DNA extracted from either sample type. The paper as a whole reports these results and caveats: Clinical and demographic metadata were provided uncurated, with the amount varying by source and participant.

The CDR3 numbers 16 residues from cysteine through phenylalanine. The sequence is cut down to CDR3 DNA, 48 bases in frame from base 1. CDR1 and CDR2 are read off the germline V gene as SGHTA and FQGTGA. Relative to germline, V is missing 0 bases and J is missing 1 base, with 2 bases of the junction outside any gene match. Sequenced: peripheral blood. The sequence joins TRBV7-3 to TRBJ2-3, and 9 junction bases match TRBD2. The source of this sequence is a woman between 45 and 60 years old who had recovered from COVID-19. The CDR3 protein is CASSLTAGGRTDTQYF. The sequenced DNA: TGTGCCAGCAGCTTAACCGCGGGGGGGCGCACAGATACGCAGTATTTT.